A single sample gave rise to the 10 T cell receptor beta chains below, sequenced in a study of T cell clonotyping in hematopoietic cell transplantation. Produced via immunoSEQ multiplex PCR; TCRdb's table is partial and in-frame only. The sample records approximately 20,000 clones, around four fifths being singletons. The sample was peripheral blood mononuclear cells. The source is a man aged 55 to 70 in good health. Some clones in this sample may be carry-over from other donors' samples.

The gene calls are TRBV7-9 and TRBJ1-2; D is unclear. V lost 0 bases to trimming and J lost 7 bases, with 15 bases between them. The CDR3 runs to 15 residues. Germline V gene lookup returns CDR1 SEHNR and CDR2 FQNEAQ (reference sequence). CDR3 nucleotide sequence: TGTGCCAGCAGCTTAGCGGGAGTGAAAGGTCTTGGCTACACCTTC. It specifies CASSLAGVKGLGYTF.

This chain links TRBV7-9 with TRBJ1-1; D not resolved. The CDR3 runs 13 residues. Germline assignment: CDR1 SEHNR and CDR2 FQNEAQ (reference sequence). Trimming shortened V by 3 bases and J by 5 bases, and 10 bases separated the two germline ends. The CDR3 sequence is CASSFGFTTEAFF. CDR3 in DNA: TGTGCCAGCAGCTTTGGGTTTACGACTGAAGCTTTCTTT.

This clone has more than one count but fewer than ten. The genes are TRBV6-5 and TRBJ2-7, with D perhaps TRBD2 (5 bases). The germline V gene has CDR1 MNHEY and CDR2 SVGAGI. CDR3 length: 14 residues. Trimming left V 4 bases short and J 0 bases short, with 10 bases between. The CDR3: CASSSDYSSYEQYF. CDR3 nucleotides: TGTGCCAGCAGTTCCGACTATAGCTCCTACGAGCAGTACTTC.

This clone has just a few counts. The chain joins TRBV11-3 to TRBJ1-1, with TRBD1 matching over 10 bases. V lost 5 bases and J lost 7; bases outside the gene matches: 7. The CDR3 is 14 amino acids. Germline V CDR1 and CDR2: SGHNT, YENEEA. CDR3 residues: CASSERDRGREAFF. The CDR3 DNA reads TGTGCCAGCAGCGAAAGAGACAGGGGGCGTGAAGCTTTCTTT.

CDR3 bases: TGTGCCAGCAGCTCTTCCGGGACCTACGAGCAGTACTTC. Its translation: CASSSSGTYEQYF. The gene calls are TRBV7-2 and TRBJ2-7, with a tentative D call TRBD2 (5 bases). The CDR3 is made up of 13 amino acids. Germline CDR1 is SGHTA and CDR2 is FQGNSA. Trimming removed 4 bases from V and 2 bases from J, with 9 bases in between.

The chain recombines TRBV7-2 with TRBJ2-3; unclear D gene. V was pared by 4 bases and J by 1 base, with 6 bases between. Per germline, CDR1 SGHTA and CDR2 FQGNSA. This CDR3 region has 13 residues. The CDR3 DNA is TGTGCCAGCAGCTCGTGGGGCACAGATACGCAGTATTTT. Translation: CASSSWGTDTQYF. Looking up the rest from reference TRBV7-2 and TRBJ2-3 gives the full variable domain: GAGVSQSPSNKVTEKGKDVELRCDPISGHTALYWYRQSLGQGLEFLIYFQGNSAPDKSGLPSDRFSAERTGGSVSTLTIQRTQQEDSAVYLCASSSWGTDTQYFGPGTRLTVL.

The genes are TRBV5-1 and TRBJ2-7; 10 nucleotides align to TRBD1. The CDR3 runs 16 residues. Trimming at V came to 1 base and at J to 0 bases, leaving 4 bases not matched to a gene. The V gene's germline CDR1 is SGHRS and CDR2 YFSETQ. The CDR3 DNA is TGCGCCAGCAGCTTGCCGGGACAGGGGAGCTCCTACGAGCAGTACTTC. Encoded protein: CASSLPGQGSSYEQYF. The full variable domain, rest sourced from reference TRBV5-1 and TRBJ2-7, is KAGVTQTPRYLIKTRGQQVTLSCSPISGHRSVSWYQQTPGQGLQFLFEYFSETQRNKGNFPGRFSGRQFSNSRSEMNVSTLELGDSALYLCASSLPGQGSSYEQYFGPGTRLTVT.

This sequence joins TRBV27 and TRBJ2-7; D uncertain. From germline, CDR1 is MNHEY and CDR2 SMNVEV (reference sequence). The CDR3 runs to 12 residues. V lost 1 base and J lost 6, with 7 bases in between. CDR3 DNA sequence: TGTGCCAGCAGTTTATTGGCTGGCGAGCAGTACTTC. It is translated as CASSLLAGEQYF.

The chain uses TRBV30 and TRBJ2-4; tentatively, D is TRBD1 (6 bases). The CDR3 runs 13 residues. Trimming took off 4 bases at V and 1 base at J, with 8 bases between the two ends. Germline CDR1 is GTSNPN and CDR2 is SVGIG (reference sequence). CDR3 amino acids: CAWTQGAKNIQYF. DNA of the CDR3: TGTGCCTGGACCCAGGGGGCCAAAAACATTCAGTACTTC.

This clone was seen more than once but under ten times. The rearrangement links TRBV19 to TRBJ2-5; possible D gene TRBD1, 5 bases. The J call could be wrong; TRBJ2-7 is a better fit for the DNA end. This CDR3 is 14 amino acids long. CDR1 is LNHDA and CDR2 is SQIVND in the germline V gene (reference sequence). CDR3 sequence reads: CASSTQGILYEQYF. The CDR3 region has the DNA TGTGCCAGTAGTACTCAGGGAATCCTCTACGAGCAGTACTTC.